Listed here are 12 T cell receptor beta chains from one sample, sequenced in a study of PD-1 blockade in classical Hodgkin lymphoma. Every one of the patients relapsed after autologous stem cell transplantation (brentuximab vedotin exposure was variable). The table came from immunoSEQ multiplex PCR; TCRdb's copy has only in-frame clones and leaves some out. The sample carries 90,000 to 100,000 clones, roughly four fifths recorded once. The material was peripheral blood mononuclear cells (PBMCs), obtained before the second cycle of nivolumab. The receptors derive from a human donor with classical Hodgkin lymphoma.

CDR3 sequence: CASSDSPGLAGGEQFF. The CDR3 nucleotides read TGTGCCAGCAGTGACTCCCCCGGACTAGCGGGAGGGGAGCAGTTCTTC. The gene calls are TRBV6-4 and TRBJ2-1, with 15 bases that match TRBD2. V dropped 0 bases and J dropped 10; count of bases not matched to a gene: 4. The length of the CDR3 is 16 residues. CDR1 and CDR2 (germline): MRHNA, SNTAGT.

DNA for the CDR3: TGTGCCAGCAGTCCCGAGGGACTAGGGCGGAATGAGCAGTTCTTC. Translating it yields CASSPEGLGRNEQFF. V and J are TRBV28 and TRBJ2-1; 8 bases are shared with TRBD2. The CDR3 spans 15 residues. The ends lost 5 bases at V and 7 bases at J; junction bases unmatched: 10. Germline lookup yields CDR1 MDHEN and CDR2 SYDVKM.

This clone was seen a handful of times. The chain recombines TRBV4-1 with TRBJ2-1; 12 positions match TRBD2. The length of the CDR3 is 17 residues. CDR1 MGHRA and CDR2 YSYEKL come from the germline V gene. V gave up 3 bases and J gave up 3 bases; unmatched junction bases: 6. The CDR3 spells CASSQPSGRAGYNEQFF. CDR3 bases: TGCGCCAGCAGCCAGCCTAGCGGGAGGGCGGGCTACAATGAGCAGTTCTTC.

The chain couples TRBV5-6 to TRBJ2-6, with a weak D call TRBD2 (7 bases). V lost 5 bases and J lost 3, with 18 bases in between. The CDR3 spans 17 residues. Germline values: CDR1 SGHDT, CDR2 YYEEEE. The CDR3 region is CASSSSGGTFGANVLTF. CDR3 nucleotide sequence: TGTGCCAGCAGTTCGTCGGGGGGCACTTTTGGGGCCAACGTCCTGACTTTC.

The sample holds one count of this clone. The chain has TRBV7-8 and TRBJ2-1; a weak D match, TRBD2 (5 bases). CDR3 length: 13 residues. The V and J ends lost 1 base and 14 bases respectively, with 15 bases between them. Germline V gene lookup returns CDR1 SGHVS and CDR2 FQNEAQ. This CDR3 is CASSLGGDSSKFF. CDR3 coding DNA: TGTGCCAGCAGCTTAGGGGGAGATAGTTCGAAGTTCTTC.

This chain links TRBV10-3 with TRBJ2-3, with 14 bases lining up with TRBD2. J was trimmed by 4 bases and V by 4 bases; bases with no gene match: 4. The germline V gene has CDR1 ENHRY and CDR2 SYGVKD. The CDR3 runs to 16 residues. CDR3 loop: CAISVGLAGAADTQYF. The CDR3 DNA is TGTGCCATCAGTGTGGGACTAGCGGGGGCCGCAGATACGCAGTATTTT.

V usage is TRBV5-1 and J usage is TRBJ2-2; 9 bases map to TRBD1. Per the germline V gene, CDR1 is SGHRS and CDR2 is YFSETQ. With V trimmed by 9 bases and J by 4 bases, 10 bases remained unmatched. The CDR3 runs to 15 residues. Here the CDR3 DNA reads TGCGCCACCAATCCGGGACAGGGAATCACCGGGGAGCTGTTTTTT. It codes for CATNPGQGITGELFF.

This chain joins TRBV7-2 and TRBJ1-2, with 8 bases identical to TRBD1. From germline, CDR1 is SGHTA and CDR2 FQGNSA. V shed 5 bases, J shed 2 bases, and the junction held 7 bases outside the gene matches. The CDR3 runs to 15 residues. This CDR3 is CASSPFGQGNYGYTF. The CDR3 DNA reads TGTGCCAGCAGCCCTTTCGGACAGGGAAACTATGGCTACACCTTC.

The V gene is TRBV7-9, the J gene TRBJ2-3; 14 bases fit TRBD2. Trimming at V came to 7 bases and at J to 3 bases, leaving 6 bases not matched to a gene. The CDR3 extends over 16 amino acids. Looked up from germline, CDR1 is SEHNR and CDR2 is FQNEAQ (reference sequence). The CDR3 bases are TGTGCCAGCATAGGGACTAGCGGGAGAATGACAGATACGCAGTATTTT. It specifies CASIGTSGRMTDTQYF.

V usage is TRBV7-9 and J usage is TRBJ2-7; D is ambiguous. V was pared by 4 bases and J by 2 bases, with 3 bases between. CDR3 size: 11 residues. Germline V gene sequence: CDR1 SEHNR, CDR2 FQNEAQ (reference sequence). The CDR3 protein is CASSSTYEQYF. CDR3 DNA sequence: TGTGCCAGCAGCTCCACCTACGAGCAGTACTTC.

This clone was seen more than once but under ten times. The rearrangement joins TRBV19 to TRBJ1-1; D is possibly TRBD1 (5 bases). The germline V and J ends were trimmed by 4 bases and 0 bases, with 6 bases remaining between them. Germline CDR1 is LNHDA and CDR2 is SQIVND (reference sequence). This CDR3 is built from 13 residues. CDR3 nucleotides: TGTGCCAGTAGTAGGGGCCTGAACACTGAAGCTTTCTTT. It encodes CASSRGLNTEAFF.

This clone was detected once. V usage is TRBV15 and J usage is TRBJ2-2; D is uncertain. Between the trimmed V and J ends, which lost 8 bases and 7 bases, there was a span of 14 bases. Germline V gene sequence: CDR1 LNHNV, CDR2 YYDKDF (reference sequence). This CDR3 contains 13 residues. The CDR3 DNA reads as TGTGCCACCGAGGCTGGACCTGGCGGGGAGCTGTTTTTT. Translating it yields CATEAGPGGELFF.